These 25 T cell receptor beta chains originate from one sample sequenced in a study of neurological immune-mediated disorders. Via MiXCR, TCRdb re-called the 5' RACE reads, giving one row per CDR3 protein. The sample contains tens of thousands of distinct CDR3 sequences, about 15% of which appear only once. Sequencing was performed on PBMCs. The receptors here all came from a woman aged 40 to 49 in good health.

This clonotype came up many times. The chain employs TRBV7-2 and TRBJ2-2; 8 positions agree with TRBD1. The CDR3 runs 15 residues. V lost 7 bases, J lost 2 bases, and 6 bases stayed unmatched. Germline V gives CDR1 SGHTA, CDR2 FQGNSA. CDR3 sequence: CASIWDRLNTGELFF. Here the CDR3 DNA reads TGTGCCAGCATATGGGACAGGCTAAACACCGGGGAGCTGTTTTTT.

V is TRBV27 and J is TRBJ2-1; D gene ambiguous. Trimming stripped 7 bases from V and 5 bases from J, with 12 bases between. Germline values: CDR1 MNHEY, CDR2 SMNVEV (reference sequence). This CDR3 contains 13 residues. The CDR3 DNA reads as TGTGCCAGCATGCAAGGGTGGCACAATGAGCAGTTCTTC. This codes for CASMQGWHNEQFF.

This clonotype was observed many times. CDR3 amino acids: CASSSRPPGPQFF. The CDR3 DNA reads as TGTGCCAGCAGTTCTCGCCCCCCGGGACCACAGTTCTTC. The V call is TRBV12-3 or TRBV12-4, the J call TRBJ2-1; D tentatively fits TRBD1 or TRBD2 (5 bases each). V was trimmed by 4 bases and J by 13 bases, leaving 17 bases between them. This CDR3 spans 13 amino acids.

Of note for this clonotype: With a much larger clone just one base away, this may be a read error. This chain uses TRBV12-3 or TRBV12-4 with TRBJ2-1; 8 bases are a match to TRBD1. The CDR3 is made up of 16 amino acids. The CDR3 DNA sequence: TGTGCCAGCGGTTTATCCTCAGGGGGCGCCTACAATGAGCAGTTCTTC. Its protein product is CASGLSSGGAYNEQFF.

This chain connects TRBV5-4 to TRBJ2-3; D is ambiguous. The CDR3 consists of 14 residues. Trimming shortened V by 4 bases and J by 6 bases, and 15 bases separated the two germline ends. Germline assignment: CDR1 SGHNT and CDR2 YYREEE (reference sequence). DNA of the CDR3: TGTGCCAGCAGCCGTGGCAACCCGGCGGATACGCAGTATTTT. Its translation is CASSRGNPADTQYF. The full variable domain, rest sourced from reference TRBV5-4 and TRBJ2-3, is ETGVTQSPTHLIKTRGQQVTLRCSSQSGHNTVSWYQQALGQGPQFIFQYYREEENGRGNFPPRFSGLQFPNYSSELNVNALELDDSALYLCASSRGNPADTQYFGPGTRLTVL.

This clonotype was counted many times. This rearrangement joins TRBV27 to TRBJ1-6, with D hard to call. Germline CDR1 MNHEY, CDR2 SMNVEV (reference sequence). Trimming removed 8 bases at V and 10 bases at J, with 12 bases between. The CDR3 is 12 amino acids. CDR3 coding DNA: TGTGCCAGCCGGAGGGTCGGATCACCCCTCCACTTT. This codes for CASRRVGSPLHF.

This clonotype has only a few counts. The V gene is TRBV6-6, the J gene TRBJ1-5, with D possibly being TRBD1 (5 bases). Germline V CDR1 and CDR2: MNHNY, SVGAGI (reference sequence). CDR3 length: 17 amino acids. V was trimmed by 5 bases and J by 3 bases, leaving 20 bases between them. CDR3 loop: CASSNLALGHFNQPQHF. The CDR3 DNA reads as TGTGCCAGCAGTAATCTTGCCCTTGGACACTTCAATCAGCCCCAGCATTTT.

This clonotype was seen repeatedly, ten times or more. The CDR3 region is CASSPGGGHQPQHF. The DNA of the CDR3 is TGCGCCAGCAGCCCCGGTGGAGGGCACCAGCCCCAGCATTTT. The rearrangement links TRBV5-1 to TRBJ1-5; the D is unclear. This CDR3 is 14 amino acids long. V gave up 4 bases and J gave up 7 bases, with 15 bases separating them. Germline V CDR1 and CDR2: SGHRS, YFSETQ.

This clonotype was counted at least ten times. This chain links TRBV20-1 with TRBJ2-1; 10 bases map to TRBD2. The CDR3 extends over 15 amino acids. Trimming cost V 2 bases and J 8 bases; bases outside gene matches: 9. Germline values: CDR1 DFQATT, CDR2 SNEGSKA (reference sequence). The CDR3 here is CSARILAGEVYEQFF. The CDR3 nucleotides read TGCAGTGCTAGAATCCTAGCGGGGGAGGTCTATGAGCAGTTCTTC.

This clonotype came up many times. DNA for the CDR3: TGCAGTGCCAAGGACCTAAACACCATATATTTT. This translates into CSAKDLNTIYF. The rearrangement links TRBV20-1 to TRBJ1-3; no clear D gene. Deletions cut 6 bases from V and 6 bases from J, with 9 bases between. The V gene's germline CDR1 is DFQATT and CDR2 SNEGSKA (reference sequence). The CDR3 length is 11 residues.

This sequence joins TRBV20-1 and TRBJ1-5, with 7 bases aligning to TRBD1. The CDR3 length is 15 residues. Trimming at V came to 8 bases and at J to 0 bases, leaving 10 bases not matched to a gene. Per germline, CDR1 DFQATT and CDR2 SNEGSKA (reference sequence). CDR3 residues: CSPRQGLNSNQPQHF. The CDR3 DNA is TGCAGTCCCAGACAGGGACTAAATAGCAATCAGCCCCAGCATTTT.

This clonotype was recorded at least ten times. The gene calls are TRBV4-2 and TRBJ2-5; 12 bases are a match to TRBD2. The CDR3 is 20 residues long. V lost 3 bases, J lost 2 bases, and 16 bases stayed unmatched. Germline CDR1 and CDR2: LGHNA and YNFKEQ. The CDR3 DNA is TGTGCCAGCAGCCACCGCGGGGACAAAGCCCTAGCGGGGGGGCAAGAGACCCAGTACTTC. Its translation is CASSHRGDKALAGGQETQYF.

Many counts were recorded for this clonotype. This chain uses TRBV28 with TRBJ1-5, with D maybe TRBD1 (5 bases). The germline V gene encodes CDR1 MDHEN and CDR2 SYDVKM. The V gene lost 5 bases and the J gene lost 2 bases, with 16 bases spanning the gap. This CDR3 region has 16 residues. Here the CDR3 DNA reads TGTGCCAGCAGTACCAAAGGGGTGAGCGGCAATCAGCCCCAGCATTTT. This gives the protein CASSTKGVSGNQPQHF. The full variable domain, completed using reference TRBV28 and TRBJ1-5, is DVKVTQSSRYLVKRTGEKVFLECVQDMDHENMFWYRQDPGLGLRLIYFSYDVKMKEKGDIPEGYSVSREKKERFSLILESASTNQTSMYLCASSTKGVSGNQPQHFGDGTRLSIL.

Ten or more counts support this clonotype. In DNA form, the CDR3 reads TGTGCCAGCAGCCTTCTGGGGCAGGATACGCAGTATTTT. This sequence encodes CASSLLGQDTQYF. The J gene is TRBJ2-3, the V gene TRBV4-2, with D perhaps TRBD1 (5 bases). CDR1 and CDR2 from the germline V gene are LGHNA and YNFKEQ. The CDR3 extends over 13 amino acids. V was trimmed by 4 bases and J by 6 bases, leaving 11 bases between them.

This clonotype was seen many times. This rearrangement joins TRBV18 to TRBJ2-1; TRBD1 agrees at 8 bases. The germline CDR1 and CDR2 sequences are KGHSH and LQKENI. The CDR3 is 11 amino acids. The V and J ends lost 6 bases and 15 bases, in that order; junction bases with no gene match: 7. CDR3 coding DNA: TGTGCCAGCTCGGACAGGGAGGTTCTGTTCTTC. Protein: CASSDREVLFF.

This clonotype was counted many times. The chain uses TRBV12-3 or TRBV12-4 and TRBJ2-7; a weak D match, TRBD1 (6 bases). V lost 7 bases and J 6 bases, leaving 19 bases between the germline ends. There are 14 residues in the CDR3. The CDR3 is CASTLGNRVSEQYF. For the CDR3, the DNA is TGTGCCAGCACTCTAGGCAACAGGGTATCCGAGCAGTACTTC.

This clonotype was counted at least ten times. V usage is TRBV5-6 and J usage is TRBJ1-1; D possibly corresponds to TRBD1 (6 bases). V was cut by 6 bases and J by 4 bases, with 16 bases left in between. Germline CDR1 reads SGHDT; CDR2 reads YYEEEE. The CDR3 runs to 14 residues. The CDR3 is CASTKWGAGTEAFF. The CDR3 DNA reads TGTGCCAGCACCAAATGGGGGGCTGGCACTGAAGCTTTCTTT.

The table lists this clonotype with many counts. The DNA of the CDR3 is TGTGCCAGCAGCCGGGTCTCACGTTCCTACGAGCAGTACTTC. Protein sequence: CASSRVSRSYEQYF. The rearrangement joins TRBV3-1 to TRBJ2-7; D is unclear. V lost 4 bases to trimming and J lost 1 base, with 11 bases between them. This CDR3 comprises 14 residues. In germline, CDR1 is LGHDT, CDR2 YNNKEL (reference sequence).

For this clonotype: Since no conserved phenylalanine or tryptophan closes the CDR3, a read error is the likely cause. This chain uses TRBV20-1 with TRBJ2-1; TRBD2 matches 12 bases. Germline trimming cut 5 bases from V and 10 bases from J; bases unmatched to any gene: 9. The germline V gene encodes CDR1 DFQATT and CDR2 SNEGSKA (reference sequence). CDR3 length equals 14 residues. CDR3 amino acids: CSAGTSGPLGEQFY. CDR3 nucleotide sequence: TGCAGTGCTGGGACTAGCGGGCCCCTTGGGGAGCAGTTCTAC.

The genes are TRBV28 and TRBJ2-3; D uncertain. Trimming removed 5 bases at V and 6 bases at J, with 12 bases between. Germline assignment: CDR1 MDHEN and CDR2 SYDVKM. The CDR3 loop spans 13 amino acids. CDR3 nucleotides: TGTGCCAGCAGTCGAGGACCACAGGATACGCAGTATTTT. Translated: CASSRGPQDTQYF.

The sample holds a few counts of this clonotype. This chain connects TRBV19 to TRBJ1-1, with D perhaps TRBD1 (6 bases). Germline V gene sequence: CDR1 LNHDA, CDR2 SQIVND (reference sequence). The V gene lost 7 bases and the J gene lost 0 bases, with 12 bases spanning the gap. The CDR3 runs 14 residues. The CDR3 DNA is TGTGCCAGTAACTCACAGGGAATGAACACTGAAGCTTTCTTT. Its translation is CASNSQGMNTEAFF.

V and J are TRBV6-1 and TRBJ2-3; D gene ambiguous. The CDR3 covers 12 residues. V shed 3 bases and J shed 5 bases, with 6 bases lying between them. Germline V gene data show CDR1 as MNHNS and CDR2 as SASEGT. The DNA for the CDR3 is TGTGCCAGCAGTGACAACGTAGATACGCAGTATTTT. It specifies CASSDNVDTQYF.

This clonotype appeared many times. The chain recombines TRBV28 with TRBJ2-7; maybe TRBD1 (5 bases). CDR1 is MDHEN and CDR2 is SYDVKM in the germline V gene. Trimming removed 6 bases from V and 5 bases from J, with 20 bases in between. This CDR3 spans 15 amino acids. The CDR3: CASSPRDRWGDEQYV. The CDR3 DNA reads TGTGCCAGCAGCCCTCGAGACAGATGGGGCGACGAGCAGTACGTC.

The chain employs TRBV28 and TRBJ2-7; 9 bases are shared with TRBD2. CDR1 and CDR2 from the germline V gene are MDHEN and SYDVKM. V lost 7 bases, J lost 0 bases, and 7 bases stayed unmatched. CDR3 length: 15 residues. CDR3 nucleotide sequence: TGTGCCAGCAACGGAAGCGGGAGGTACTCCTACGAGCAGTACTTC. Its protein is CASNGSGRYSYEQYF. The full variable domain, rest sourced from reference TRBV28 and TRBJ2-7, is DVKVTQSSRYLVKRTGEKVFLECVQDMDHENMFWYRQDPGLGLRLIYFSYDVKMKEKGDIPEGYSVSREKKERFSLILESASTNQTSMYLCASNGSGRYSYEQYFGPGTRLTVT.

There are many counts of this clonotype. CDR3 DNA: TGCAGTGCTAGAGATTTCGAGGGGCCTCGGCAAGGTGGGCGTGGGACTGAAGCTTTCTTT. As protein: CSARDFEGPRQGGRGTEAFF. V is TRBV20-1 and J is TRBJ1-1; D is perhaps TRBD1 (5 bases). Trimming shortened V by 0 bases and J by 5 bases, and 31 bases separated the two germline ends. Germline-derived CDR1 and CDR2 are DFQATT and SNEGSKA (reference sequence). This CDR3 has 20 amino acids.